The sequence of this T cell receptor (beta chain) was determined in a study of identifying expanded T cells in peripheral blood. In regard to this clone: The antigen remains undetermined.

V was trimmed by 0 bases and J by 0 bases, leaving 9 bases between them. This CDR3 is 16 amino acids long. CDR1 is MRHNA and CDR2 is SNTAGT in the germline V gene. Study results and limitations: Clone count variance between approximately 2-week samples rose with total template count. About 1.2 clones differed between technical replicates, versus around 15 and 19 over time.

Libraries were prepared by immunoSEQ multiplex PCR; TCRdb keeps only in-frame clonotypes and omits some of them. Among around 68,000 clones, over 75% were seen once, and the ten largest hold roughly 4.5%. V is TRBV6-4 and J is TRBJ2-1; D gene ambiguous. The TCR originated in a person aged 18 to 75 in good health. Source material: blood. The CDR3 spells CASSDSRVSSYNEQFF. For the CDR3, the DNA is TGTGCCAGCAGTGACTCAAGGGTAAGCTCCTACAATGAGCAGTTCTTC.